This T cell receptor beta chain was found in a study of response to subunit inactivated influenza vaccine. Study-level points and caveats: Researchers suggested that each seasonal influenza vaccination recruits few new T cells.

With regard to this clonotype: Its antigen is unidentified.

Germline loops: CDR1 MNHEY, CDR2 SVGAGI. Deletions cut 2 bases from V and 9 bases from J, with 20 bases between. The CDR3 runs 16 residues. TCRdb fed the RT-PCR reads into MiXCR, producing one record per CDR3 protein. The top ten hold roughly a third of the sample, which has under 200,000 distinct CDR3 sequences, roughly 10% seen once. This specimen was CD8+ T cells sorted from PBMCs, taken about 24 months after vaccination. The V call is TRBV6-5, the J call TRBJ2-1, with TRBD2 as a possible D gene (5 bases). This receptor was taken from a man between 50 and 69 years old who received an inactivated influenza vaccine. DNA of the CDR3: TGTGCCAGCAGTTACGGGCTATACGGGAAATCGGTTGAGCAGTTCTTC. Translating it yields CASSYGLYGKSVEQFF.